This is a list of T cell receptor beta chains from one sample in a study of CD8+CD57+ T cells in acquired aplastic anemia. TCRdb independently ran MiXCR on the reads; one entry per CDR3 protein. The sample carries fewer than 250,000 distinct CDR3 sequences, about half recorded once. Input material: sorted CD4+, CD8+, or CD8+CD57+ T cells (not recorded which) from PBMCs. These receptor sequences come from a human donor with aplastic anemia. Each CDR3 is given with its conserved first and last residue. Fields, in order: D gene, J gene, clone size, V gene, CDR3 protein, CDR3 DNA. The D gene is left open where the match is weak. Only some rows state a clone size, as once, few, many or a class for expanded clones.

D: TRBD1; J: TRBJ2-7; size: many; V: TRBV6-5; CDR3: CASSQRWDRDPYEQYF; DNA: TGTGCCAGCAGCCAGAGGTGGGACAGGGACCCCTACGAGCAGTACTTC
D: TRBD1; J: TRBJ1-2; size: .; V: TRBV10-3; CDR3: CASRRDRDILGYTF; DNA: TGTGCCAGCAGGAGGGACAGGGACATATTGGGCTACACCTTC
D: .; J: TRBJ1-3; size: .; V: TRBV10-3; CDR3: CASSSMYSGNTIYF; DNA: TGTGCCAGCAGTAGCATGTACTCTGGAAACACCATATATTTT
D: TRBD1; J: TRBJ2-7; size: .; V: TRBV5-1; CDR3: CASSQYGTGDSLYEQYF; DNA: TGCGCCAGCAGCCAGTACGGGACAGGGGATTCACTCTACGAGCAGTACTTC
D: .; J: TRBJ1-3; size: many; V: TRBV10-2; CDR3: CASSDPDYSGNTIYF; DNA: TGCGCCAGCAGTGATCCGGACTACTCTGGAAACACCATATATTTT
D: .; J: TRBJ2-7; size: .; V: TRBV7-2; CDR3: CASKGTADKQYF; DNA: TGTGCCAGCAAAGGGACCGCGGACAAGCAGTACTTC
D: .; J: TRBJ2-1; size: many; V: TRBV6-1; CDR3: CASRARGANEQFF; DNA: TGTGCCAGCAGAGCCAGGGGGGCCAATGAGCAGTTCTTC
D: .; J: TRBJ1-1; size: .; V: TRBV29-1; CDR3: CSAVRGGTEAFF; DNA: TGCAGCGCCGTCAGGGGAGGCACTGAAGCTTTCTTT
D: .; J: TRBJ2-7; size: .; V: TRBV7-2; CDR3: CASSLAAGWYERYF; DNA: TGTGCCAGCAGCTTAGCGGCAGGGTGGTACGAGCGGTACTTC
D: TRBD1; J: TRBJ2-7; size: .; V: TRBV7-9; CDR3: CASSPSRDSLNEQYF; DNA: TGTGCCAGCAGCCCATCTCGGGACAGCCTTAACGAGCAGTACTTC
D: .; J: TRBJ1-5; size: .; V: TRBV10-3; CDR3: CAISLGEKGSNQPQHF; DNA: TGTGCCATCAGTTTGGGGGAAAAGGGCAGCAATCAGCCCCAGCATTTT
D: .; J: TRBJ1-1; size: many; V: TRBV4-2; CDR3: CASSQGGSPTEAFF; DNA: TGTGCCAGCAGCCAAGGGGGGTCCCCCACTGAAGCTTTCTTT
D: TRBD2; J: TRBJ2-7; size: few; V: TRBV7-9; CDR3: CASSPGLAGYYEQYF; DNA: TGTGCCAGCAGCCCCGGACTAGCGGGGTACTACGAGCAGTACTTC
D: TRBD1; J: TRBJ1-2; size: many; V: TRBV19; CDR3: CASTKGARNYGYTF; DNA: TGTGCCAGTACTAAGGGGGCGAGGAACTATGGCTACACCTTC
D: .; J: TRBJ2-7; size: .; V: TRBV10-3; CDR3: CAISTTGGSSYEQYF; DNA: TGTGCCATCAGCACGACTGGAGGGAGCTCCTACGAGCAGTACTTC
D: .; J: TRBJ1-1; size: .; V: TRBV28; CDR3: CASSLETMEAAMETEAFF; DNA: TGTGCCAGCAGTTTAGAAACAATGGAGGCGGCCATGGAAACCGAAGCTTTCTTT
D: TRBD1; J: TRBJ1-3; size: .; V: TRBV12-3/TRBV12-4; CDR3: CASSAGTGVNTIYF; DNA: TGTGCCAGCAGTGCCGGGACAGGGGTGAACACCATATATTTT
D: .; J: TRBJ2-7; size: few; V: TRBV20-1; CDR3: CSARGDGSSYEQYF; DNA: TGCAGTGCTAGAGGGGACGGTAGCTCCTACGAGCAGTACTTC
D: TRBD1; J: TRBJ1-6; size: .; V: TRBV6-5; CDR3: CASLARGNSPLHF; DNA: TGTGCCAGCCTTGCCAGGGGGAATTCACCCCTCCACTTT
D: TRBD2; J: TRBJ2-1; size: .; V: TRBV19; CDR3: CASSTHLAGARNEQFF; DNA: TGCGCCAGTAGTACCCACCTAGCGGGGGCCAGGAATGAGCAGTTCTTC
D: TRBD2; J: TRBJ2-1; size: .; V: TRBV9; CDR3: CASSVGGGASYNEQFF; DNA: TGTGCCAGCAGCGTAGGGGGAGGGGCCTCCTACAATGAGCAGTTCTTC
D: .; J: TRBJ2-3; size: .; V: TRBV20-1; CDR3: CSVARGGTDTQYF; DNA: TGCAGTGTTGCAAGGGGCGGCACAGATACGCAGTATTTT
D: .; J: TRBJ1-3; size: .; V: TRBV4-1; CDR3: CASSQDLGSGNTIYF; DNA: TGCGCCAGCAGCCAAGATCTGGGGTCTGGAAACACCATATATTTT
D: .; J: TRBJ2-1; size: many; V: TRBV2; CDR3: CASSVAGEDEQFF; DNA: TGTGCCAGCAGTGTCGCAGGGGAAGATGAGCAGTTCTTC
D: TRBD2; J: TRBJ2-1; size: .; V: TRBV7-8; CDR3: CASSSLAGGAYNEQFF; DNA: TGTGCCAGCAGCTCCTTGGCGGGGGGGGCGTACAATGAGCAGTTCTTC
D: TRBD1; J: TRBJ2-2; size: .; V: TRBV9; CDR3: CASRDRVAGEPFF; DNA: TGTGCCAGCAGGGACAGGGTTGCCGGGGAGCCGTTTTTT
D: .; J: TRBJ2-2; size: .; V: TRBV7-6; CDR3: CASSSLYGRGTGELFF; DNA: TGTGCCAGCAGCTCTCTTTACGGTCGGGGCACCGGGGAGCTGTTTTTT
D: .; J: TRBJ1-2; size: .; V: TRBV15; CDR3: CATSRGRGRYGYTF; DNA: TGTGCCACTAGCAGAGGGAGGGGAAGGTATGGCTACACCTTC
D: .; J: TRBJ2-7; size: once; V: TRBV24-1; CDR3: CATSDPRNNVEQYF; DNA: TGTGCCACCAGTGATCCCCGAAACAACGTCGAGCAGTACTTC
D: TRBD2; J: TRBJ2-2; size: many; V: TRBV9; CDR3: CASSEGLPNTGELFF; DNA: TGTGCCAGCAGCGAGGGACTACCGAACACCGGGGAGCTGTTTTTT
D: TRBD2; J: TRBJ2-7; size: many; V: TRBV20-1; CDR3: CSARDPLASSYEQYF; DNA: TGCAGTGCTAGAGACCCACTAGCGAGCTCCTACGAGCAGTACTTC
D: TRBD1; J: TRBJ1-2; size: few; V: TRBV2; CDR3: CASRGDRVKGYTF; DNA: TGTGCCAGCAGGGGGGACAGGGTAAAGGGCTACACCTTC
D: .; J: TRBJ2-5; size: .; V: TRBV7-2; CDR3: CASSQGSGAQYF; DNA: TGTGCCAGCAGCCAAGGGTCGGGAGCCCAGTACTTC
D: TRBD1; J: TRBJ1-2; size: few; V: TRBV3-1; CDR3: CASSQDPQGAIYGYTF; DNA: TGTGCCAGCAGCCAAGACCCCCAGGGGGCAATCTATGGCTACACCTTC
D: .; J: TRBJ1-4; size: many; V: TRBV5-1; CDR3: CASSLGDWGGNEKLFF; DNA: TGCGCCAGCAGCTTGGGCGACTGGGGTGGCAATGAAAAACTGTTTTTT
D: .; J: TRBJ1-5; size: few; V: TRBV10-3; CDR3: CAISAGPDQPQHF; DNA: TGTGCCATCAGCGCAGGGCCAGATCAGCCCCAGCATTTT
D: .; J: TRBJ1-4; size: .; V: TRBV7-6; CDR3: CASSGLSTGGNEKLFF; DNA: TGTGCCAGCAGCGGACTGTCGACAGGCGGAAATGAAAAACTGTTTTTT
D: TRBD1; J: TRBJ1-1; size: .; V: TRBV20-1; CDR3: CSASWRGPGTEAFF; DNA: TGCAGTGCTAGTTGGAGGGGGCCAGGAACTGAAGCTTTCTTT
D: TRBD1; J: TRBJ1-2; size: many; V: TRBV5-1; CDR3: CASSLGTGYGYTF; DNA: TGCGCCAGCAGCTTGGGGACAGGCTATGGCTACACCTTC
D: .; J: TRBJ1-3; size: few; V: TRBV12-3/TRBV12-4; CDR3: CASSLGGWRYTIYF; DNA: TGTGCCAGCAGTTTAGGGGGGTGGAGGTACACCATATATTTT
D: TRBD1; J: TRBJ1-1; size: many; V: TRBV5-4; CDR3: CASRSNRGRGTEAFF; DNA: TGTGCCAGCAGATCAAACAGGGGTCGAGGCACTGAAGCTTTCTTT
D: TRBD2; J: TRBJ2-1; size: many; V: TRBV19; CDR3: CASSTRGLAGGRYNEQFF; DNA: TGTGCCAGTAGCACCCGAGGGCTAGCGGGGGGGCGATACAATGAGCAGTTCTTC
D: TRBD2; J: TRBJ2-2; size: many; V: TRBV5-1; CDR3: CASSTSGGPPGELFF; DNA: TGCGCCAGCAGCACTAGCGGGGGGCCCCCCGGGGAGCTGTTTTTT
D: .; J: TRBJ1-3; size: few; V: TRBV14; CDR3: CASSNPGHLKYTIYF; DNA: TGTGCCAGCAGCAACCCGGGACATCTTAAGTACACCATATATTTT
D: TRBD2; J: TRBJ2-1; size: .; V: TRBV19; CDR3: CATSRGSGGTDTQFF; DNA: TGTGCCACTAGTAGGGGTAGCGGGGGCACAGATACGCAGTTCTTC
D: TRBD2; J: TRBJ2-2; size: many; V: TRBV7-2; CDR3: CASSLSGSGEGTGELFF; DNA: TGTGCCAGCAGCCTCTCGGGATCCGGGGAGGGCACCGGGGAGCTGTTTTTT
D: .; J: TRBJ1-1; size: .; V: TRBV10-3; CDR3: CAIRRDPNTEAFF; DNA: TGTGCCATCAGACGGGACCCGAACACTGAAGCTTTCTTT
D: .; J: TRBJ2-1; size: .; V: TRBV7-9; CDR3: CASSLRLYNEQFF; DNA: TGTGCCAGCAGCCTAAGGCTATACAATGAGCAGTTCTTC
D: .; J: TRBJ2-7; size: few; V: TRBV7-8; CDR3: CASSSPSRETFEQYF; DNA: TGTGCCAGCAGCTCGCCTAGCCGGGAGACCTTCGAGCAGTACTTC
D: .; J: TRBJ2-5; size: many; V: TRBV6-6; CDR3: CASRIEEAQYF; DNA: TGTGCCAGCAGAATTGAGGAGGCCCAGTACTTC
D: .; J: TRBJ2-7; size: .; V: TRBV7-2; CDR3: CAGSSNTGELYF; DNA: TGTGCCGGCAGCTCCAACACCGGGGAGCTGTACTTC
D: .; J: TRBJ2-5; size: .; V: TRBV15; CDR3: CATSKYPDSQETQYF; DNA: TGTGCCACCAGCAAATACCCCGACTCTCAAGAGACCCAGTACTTC
D: .; J: TRBJ1-6; size: .; V: TRBV25-1; CDR3: CASSDGTPRSSYNSPLHF; DNA: TGTGCCAGCTCAGATGGGACCCCCAGGAGCTCCTATAATTCACCCCTCCACTTT
D: TRBD2; J: TRBJ2-7; size: .; V: TRBV7-3; CDR3: CASSHGTTSSYEQYF; DNA: TGTGCCAGCAGCCACGGGACTACCTCCTCCTACGAGCAGTACTTC
D: TRBD1; J: TRBJ2-7; size: .; V: TRBV20-1; CDR3: CSAGNPGQGGLYF; DNA: TGCAGTGCTGGAAACCCGGGACAGGGGGGACTTTACTTC
D: TRBD1; J: TRBJ1-6; size: many; V: TRBV7-2; CDR3: CASSPFGRGIDSPLHF; DNA: TGTGCCAGCAGCCCCTTCGGCAGGGGGATAGATTCACCCCTCCACTTT
D: .; J: TRBJ2-6; size: many; V: TRBV6-1; CDR3: CASSEYGSSGANVLTF; DNA: TGTGCCAGCAGTGAATACGGTAGCTCTGGGGCCAACGTCCTGACTTTC
D: .; J: TRBJ2-3; size: many; V: TRBV15; CDR3: CATSRDPAAADTQYF; DNA: TGTGCCACCAGCAGAGATCCTGCGGCAGCCGATACGCAGTATTTT
D: .; J: TRBJ2-7; size: many; V: TRBV7-8; CDR3: CASSLTVSGYEQYF; DNA: TGTGCCAGCAGCTTGACCGTTTCAGGCTACGAGCAGTACTTC
D: TRBD2; J: TRBJ2-3; size: .; V: TRBV7-9; CDR3: CASREGGLDFYTQYF; DNA: TGTGCCAGCAGGGAGGGAGGACTAGACTTCTATACGCAGTATTTT